This T cell receptor (beta chain) came from a study of T cells in Graves' hyperthyroidism and ophthalmopathy. Overall study findings and caveats: Separating ophthalmopathy from stable hyperthyroidism was achieved by a 13 V-J model.

The germline V gene encodes CDR1 MNHNS and CDR2 SASEGT. The CDR3 spans 15 residues. V lost 3 bases and J 6 bases, leaving 12 bases between the germline ends. Authors of the study amplified TCR beta CDR3 regions from RNA transcripts. During a first-round RT-PCR of the TCR CDR3, the HTBI primer set was used. TCRdb reprocessed the multiplex PCR reads with MiXCR, giving one entry per CDR3 protein. This repertoire shows around 370,000 distinct CDR3 sequences, around a sixth found once; its top ten account for 40%. Regarding this clonotype: Its antigen remains unidentified.

Source material: blood. This clonotype was obtained from a man between 18 and 35 years old with Graves' ophthalmopathy. The V gene is TRBV6-1, the J gene TRBJ1-6; D unresolved. This chain's CDR3 is CASSDLPQVNSPLHF. As DNA, the CDR3 is TGTGCCAGCAGTGACCTCCCCCAGGTTAATTCACCCCTCCACTTT.